Presented here are 8 T cell receptor beta chains from one specimen sequenced in a study of tumor T cells in aggressive B-cell lymphoma. Assay used: immunoSEQ multiplex PCR; TCRdb lists only in-frame clones, some missing. The sample contains about 3,700 clones, around 79% of which appear only once. Sequencing was carried out using tumor tissue. These receptor sequences come from an adult with diffuse large B cell lymphoma.

V is TRBV2 and J is TRBJ2-2; possible D gene TRBD1, 6 bases. Trimming cost V 1 base and J 5 bases, with 11 bases left between them. This CDR3 is built from 15 residues. Germline CDR1 and CDR2: SNHLY and FYNNEI. CDR3 nucleotides: TGTGCCAGCAGTGAAGGGCAGGGGAAGACCGGGGAGCTGTTTTTT. Translating it yields CASSEGQGKTGELFF.

This chain uses TRBV10-3 with TRBJ2-5, with TRBD1 matching over 7 bases. This CDR3 region has 13 residues. The germline V gene has CDR1 ENHRY and CDR2 SYGVKD. The junction had 4 bases not matched to a gene; V was cut back by 6 bases and J by 3 bases. CDR3 DNA sequence: TGTGCCATCAGGCCTGGGACAGAAGAGACCCAGTACTTC. Its protein is CAIRPGTEETQYF.

The rearrangement links TRBV9 to TRBJ1-2; the D gene is possibly TRBD1 (5 bases). V was shortened by 4 bases and J by 1 base, with 8 bases between the two germline ends. This CDR3 comprises 13 residues. The V gene's germline CDR1 is SGDLS and CDR2 YYNGEE. CDR3 sequence: CASSLDSNYGYTF. The CDR3 bases are TGTGCCAGCAGCCTAGACAGTAACTATGGCTACACCTTC. The full variable domain, in which reference TRBV9 and TRBJ1-2 provide the parts outside the CDR3, is DSGVTQTPKHLITATGQRVTLRCSPRSGDLSVYWYQQSLDQGLQFLIQYYNGEERAKGNILERFSAQQFPDLHSELNLSSLELGDSALYFCASSLDSNYGYTFGSGTRLTVV.

V usage is TRBV7-9 and J usage is TRBJ2-7; 12 bases map to TRBD2. Germline loops: CDR1 SEHNR, CDR2 FQNEAQ (reference sequence). This CDR3 comprises 16 residues. Unmatched junction bases numbered 5, after V lost 0 bases and J lost 5 bases. The CDR3 DNA reads TGTGCCAGCAGCTTAGCGGCTAGCGGGAGGGCCAACGAGCAGTACTTC. Its translation is CASSLAASGRANEQYF. Using reference TRBV7-9 and TRBJ2-7 for the parts outside the CDR3, the full variable domain is DTGVSQNPRHKITKRGQNVTFRCDPISEHNRLYWYRQTLGQGPEFLTYFQNEAQLEKSRLLSDRFSAERPKGSFSTLEIQRTEQGDSAMYLCASSLAASGRANEQYFGPGTRLTVT.

The rearrangement uses TRBV9 and TRBJ2-3; TRBD2 aligns across 7 bases. The germline V gene has CDR1 SGDLS and CDR2 YYNGEE. The length of the CDR3 is 15 residues. The V gene end was trimmed by 1 base and the J gene end by 2 bases; junction bases not matched to a gene: 4. The CDR3 protein is CASSVLAGPTDTQYF. CDR3 coding DNA: TGTGCCAGCAGCGTATTAGCGGGTCCCACAGATACGCAGTATTTT.

This clone was detected only a few times. The chain employs TRBV11-2 and TRBJ2-7; 7 bases agree with TRBD2. Germline V lookup: CDR1 SGHAT, CDR2 FQNNGV. This CDR3 is 13 amino acids long. Trimming at V came to 2 bases and at J to 3 bases, leaving 1 base not matched to a gene. Here the CDR3 DNA reads TGTGCCAGCAGCTTACTAGCGGACTACGAGCAGTACTTC. Encoded protein: CASSLLADYEQYF.

The V and J genes are TRBV18 and TRBJ1-1, with D unresolved. This CDR3 contains 14 residues. The V end lost 6 bases, the J end lost 4 bases, and 15 bases lay between the germline ends. Per germline, CDR1 KGHSH and CDR2 LQKENI. The CDR3 loop is CASSRSSVGTEAFF. CDR3 sequence (DNA): TGTGCCAGCTCGAGGTCTAGCGTAGGCACTGAAGCTTTCTTT.

The V call is TRBV7-9, the J call TRBJ2-5; weak D call: TRBD2 (6 bases). CDR3 length: 14 residues. The V end was cut by 5 bases, the J end by 5 bases, with 15 bases between. Germline CDR1 and CDR2: SEHNR and FQNEAQ (reference sequence). This CDR3 reads CASSAGGEEETQYF. The CDR3 DNA sequence: TGTGCCAGCAGCGCGGGCGGGGAGGAGGAGACCCAGTACTTC. The full variable domain, in which reference TRBV7-9 and TRBJ2-5 provide the parts outside the CDR3, is DTGVSQNPRHKITKRGQNVTFRCDPISEHNRLYWYRQTLGQGPEFLTYFQNEAQLEKSRLLSDRFSAERPKGSFSTLEIQRTEQGDSAMYLCASSAGGEEETQYFGPGTRLLVL.